Included here is one T cell receptor (beta chain) sequence, with context. The data were produced by immunoSEQ multiplex PCR, yet TCRdb's version contains in-frame clones alone and is incomplete. The data hold tens of thousands of clones, with around 82% observed a single time. The sample belongs to a study of blood T cell repertoires in COVID-19. Whole-study context: PBMCs, B-cell-depleted T cells, or T cells provided the cDNA or gDNA that made up the material.

With V trimmed by 11 bases and J by 9 bases, 13 bases remained unmatched. The length of the CDR3 is 13 residues. Germline V gives CDR1 MNHNY, CDR2 SVGAGI (reference sequence). The sequencing sample was made of peripheral blood. The sequence was obtained from a woman aged 80 or older with acute or convalescent COVID-19. The V call is TRBV6-6, the J call TRBJ1-5, with 7 bases matching TRBD1. The CDR3 DNA reads as TGTGCCGGAACGACAGGGCCCGAGAGGCCCCAGCATTTT. Its translation is CAGTTGPERPQHF.